This is a list of T cell receptor beta chains from one sample in a study of blood T cell repertoires in COVID-19. Sequenced by immunoSEQ multiplex PCR; TCRdb stores in-frame clones only, minus some. The profile shows about 67,000 clones, around 90% of them singletons. Sequenced: peripheral blood. The receptor set was obtained from a woman of 80 years or more with acute or convalescent COVID-19. CDR3s include the opening cysteine and the closing phenylalanine or tryptophan. The order of the fields is V gene, D gene, J gene, clone size, CDR3 length, CDR3 DNA, CDR3 protein. D genes are given only for firm matches. Size is stated for part of the rows, as once, few or many counts, or as a class when the clone is expanded.

TRBV27	NA	TRBJ1-4	NA	16	TGTGCCAGCAGTTCAGGGTTACGCGCAACTAATGAAAAACTGTTTTTT	CASSSGLRATNEKLFF
TRBV28	TRBD1	TRBJ1-2	few	14	TGTGCCAGCAGCTATGGGACAGCTAACTATGGCTACACCTTC	CASSYGTANYGYTF
TRBV7-2	NA	TRBJ2-7	NA	16	TGTGCCAGCAGCTTAGCTGCCGTGGGGGCCCCCTACGAGCAGTACTTC	CASSLAAVGAPYEQYF
TRBV5-1	TRBD2	TRBJ2-5	NA	15	TGCGCCAGCAGCGGAACTAGCGGGAGCCGGGAGACCCAGTACTTC	CASSGTSGSRETQYF
TRBV29-1	TRBD1	TRBJ1-1	NA	15	TGCAGCGCCTCGTCCTTGACAGGGGGTGAAACTGAAGCTTTCTTT	CSASSLTGGETEAFF
TRBV5-6	TRBD2	TRBJ2-5	NA	16	TGTGCCAGCAGCAAAATGACTAGCGGGGCCCAAGAGACCCAGTACTTC	CASSKMTSGAQETQYF
TRBV6-1	TRBD2	TRBJ2-5	NA	15	TGTGCCAGCAGTGAAATGGGGGGGAAGGGGGAGACCCAGTACTTC	CASSEMGGKGETQYF
TRBV7-2	NA	TRBJ1-1	NA	13	TGTGCCAGCAGCTTAATACGGGGAGCTGAAGCTTTCTTT	CASSLIRGAEAFF
TRBV11-2	TRBD2	TRBJ2-2	NA	15	TGTGCCAGCAGCAAGGCGGGGGGGCTGACCGGGGAGCTGTTTTTT	CASSKAGGLTGELFF
TRBV6-6	TRBD1	TRBJ1-2	NA	17	TGTGCCAGCAGTCCCAGCCTTACTACAGGGGGCACCTATGGCTACACCTTC	CASSPSLTTGGTYGYTF
TRBV5-1	NA	TRBJ1-6	NA	14	TGCGCCAGCAGCTTTGAGGGTTTAAATTCACCCCTCCACTTT	CASSFEGLNSPLHF
TRBV5-1	NA	TRBJ2-3	NA	15	TGCGCCAGCAGCTTGTGGAGGGGTGAGGGAGATACGCAGTATTTT	CASSLWRGEGDTQYF
TRBV3-1/TRBV3-2	NA	TRBJ1-2	NA	14	TGTGCCAGCAGCCAAGAGGGCAGAAACTATGGCTACACCTTC	CASSQEGRNYGYTF
TRBV5-6	TRBD1	TRBJ1-2	NA	14	TGTGCCAGCAGCAGGGACAGGGATAACTATGGCTACACCTTC	CASSRDRDNYGYTF
TRBV9	NA	TRBJ2-1	once	15	TGTGCCAGCAGCGTAGGGGTGGCTATGGGGAGTGAGCAGTTCTTC	CASSVGVAMGSEQFF
TRBV5-1	NA	TRBJ1-2	NA	13	TGCGCCAGCAGTATCGGGGAGTACTATGGCTACACCTTC	CASSIGEYYGYTF
TRBV5-1	TRBD1	TRBJ1-1	NA	14	TGCGCCAGCAGCTTGAGCAGGGGGCAAACTGAAGCTTTCTTT	CASSLSRGQTEAFF
TRBV27	NA	TRBJ1-6	NA	15	TGTGCCAGCAGTTCTCCCCACCGCGGGACCTCACCCCTCCACTTT	CASSSPHRGTSPLHF
TRBV6-5	TRBD1	TRBJ1-5	NA	15	TGTGCCAGCAGTTACGGGGACAGCCTCAATCAGCCCCAGCATTTT	CASSYGDSLNQPQHF